This T cell receptor (beta chain) was identified during a study of T cell repertoires in cytomegalovirus infection. Each CDR3 protein is one row after TCRdb ran MiXCR on the reads. The repertoire holds hundreds of thousands of distinct CDR3 sequences, with approximately 31% as singletons. Whole-study results and caveats: HLA-C-restricted, CMV-specific TCR beta clonotypes were dominant ex vivo.

About this clonotype: Its antigen is undetermined.

V dropped 2 bases and J dropped 6 bases, with 20 bases sitting between them. The CDR3 loop spans 17 amino acids. Looked up from germline, CDR1 is MNHEY and CDR2 is SVGAGI. The sequence was obtained from a human donor in good health (CMV status not recorded). Some clones in this sample may be carry-over from other donors' samples. The chain links TRBV6-5 to TRBJ2-1; the D gene is possibly TRBD2 (5 bases). The sample in question was cultured CD8+ T cells from PBMCs, obtained from culture after CMV antigen stimulation. The DNA of the CDR3 is TGTGCCAGCAGTTACGGCCCCGCCGCGTATGGAGGCAATGAGCAGTTCTTC. Residues: CASSYGPAAYGGNEQFF.